This T cell receptor beta chain was identified during a study of cytomegalovirus exposure and HLA in healthy donors. V dropped 3 bases and J dropped 6 bases, with 3 bases sitting between them. This CDR3 has 11 residues. CDR1 and CDR2 (germline): LNHDA, SQIVND (reference sequence). Both 60 Vbeta primers and 13 Jbeta primers went into the PCR. Data came from immunoSEQ multiplex PCR; TCRdb stores just in-frame clones and leaves some out. The sample consists of some 180,000 clones, over 70% of them appearing once. Sequenced sample: PBMCs. The chain recombines TRBV19 with TRBJ1-5, with D unresolved. The receptor comes from a male donor in good health and CMV-seronegative. The CDR3 loop is CASSIGQPQHF. CDR3 in DNA: TGTGCCAGTAGTATCGGTCAGCCCCAGCATTTT.